The present T cell receptor beta chain was sequenced within a study of T cell repertoires in cytomegalovirus infection. From the reads, TCRdb called clonotypes with MiXCR, one entry per CDR3 protein. The table records about 150,000 distinct CDR3 sequences, over 25% of them present only once. The sample holds one count of this clonotype. What it binds is not known. CDR3 length: 19 residues. Trimming at V came to 0 bases and at J to 2 bases, leaving 18 bases not matched to a gene. Looked up from germline, CDR1 is DFQATT and CDR2 is SNEGSKA (reference sequence). This chain connects TRBV20-1 to TRBJ2-7; 8 positions match TRBD2. The receptor comes from a human donor in good health (CMV status not recorded). Some clones in this sample may be carry-over from other donors' samples. The input for sequencing was CD8+ T cells from cultured PBMCs, taken from culture after CMV antigen stimulation. The CDR3 region is CSARDGTGRTSGFAYEQYF. Here the CDR3 DNA reads TGCAGTGCTAGAGATGGCACAGGGAGAACTAGCGGTTTCGCCTACGAGCAGTACTTC.